The 28 T cell receptor beta chains in this list originate from one sample, sequenced in a study of beta chain features in type 1 diabetes. Expressed TCRB transcripts got sequenced, as all isolated RNA was reverse transcribed. Produced via immunoSEQ multiplex PCR; TCRdb's table is partial and in-frame only. The table has 200,000 to 250,000 clones, around a quarter seen once. Sequencing was performed on central memory CD4+ T cells from blood. Receptor source: a young man in good health.

This chain joins TRBV5-6 and TRBJ2-1; possibly TRBD2 for D (6 bases). Per germline, CDR1 SGHDT and CDR2 YYEEEE. V dropped 9 bases and J dropped 6 bases, with 19 bases sitting between them. This CDR3 spans 14 amino acids. The CDR3: CATTRTGVSNEQFF. In DNA form, the CDR3 reads TGTGCCACCACGAGGACGGGAGTTAGCAATGAGCAGTTCTTC.

The rearrangement uses TRBV5-6 and TRBJ2-6; tentative D call: TRBD1 (6 bases). CDR1 and CDR2 (germline): SGHDT, YYEEEE. This CDR3 has 16 amino acids. V was pared by 4 bases and J by 0 bases, with 11 bases between. The chain's CDR3 is CASSRTADSGANVLTF. The DNA of the CDR3 is TGTGCCAGCAGCAGGACAGCAGACTCTGGGGCCAACGTCCTGACTTTC.

Only a few counts were recorded for this clone. The chain carries TRBV5-4 and TRBJ1-1; 7 positions agree with TRBD1. The CDR3 totals 16 residues. Germline trimming cut 4 bases from V and 1 base from J; bases unmatched to any gene: 10. The germline gives CDR1 SGHNT, CDR2 YYREEE (reference sequence). The CDR3 nucleotides are TGTGCCAGCAGCCCAGGGGGGAACCGCCAGAACACTGAAGCTTTCTTT. It codes for CASSPGGNRQNTEAFF.

The V and J genes are TRBV7-2 and TRBJ2-5; perhaps D is TRBD1 or TRBD2 (5 bases each). Germline CDR1 SGHTA, CDR2 FQGNSA. The CDR3 contains 14 residues. V was shortened by 5 bases and J by 3 bases, with 13 bases between the two germline ends. For the CDR3, the DNA is TGTGCCAGCAGCCTAGGAGGCAGGGAAGAGACCCAGTACTTC. Encoded protein: CASSLGGREETQYF.

The V call is TRBV13, the J call TRBJ2-1; 8 bases agree with TRBD2. Germline V gene data show CDR1 as PRHDT and CDR2 as FYEKMQ (reference sequence). The CDR3 is 17 residues long. Germline trimming cut 7 bases from V and 0 bases from J; bases unmatched to any gene: 11. CDR3 amino acids: CASKSGGPRSSYNEQFF. CDR3 DNA sequence: TGTGCCAGCAAGAGCGGGGGTCCCCGAAGCTCCTACAATGAGCAGTTCTTC.

This clone was seen a few times. The chain is built from TRBV5-1 and TRBJ1-2; no firm D call. The V end was cut by 3 bases, the J end by 6 bases, with 18 bases between. Germline CDR1 reads SGHRS; CDR2 reads YFSETQ. The length of the CDR3 is 15 residues. CDR3 residues: CASSSGSNWRDGYTF. The CDR3 DNA follows: TGCGCCAGCAGCTCCGGGTCCAATTGGCGGGATGGCTACACCTTC.

This chain links TRBV5-6 with TRBJ2-1; 9 nucleotides align to TRBD2. Trimming cost V 4 bases and J 4 bases; bases outside gene matches: 12. This CDR3 has 17 amino acids. Germline V gene data show CDR1 as SGHDT and CDR2 as YYEEEE. CDR3 coding DNA: TGTGCCAGCAGCGGCGCAGGTAGCGGGAGAGGGTACAATGAGCAGTTCTTC. Translated, it gives CASSGAGSGRGYNEQFF.

This clone was observed a few times. The V call is TRBV18, the J call TRBJ2-1; no reliable D call. CDR1 and CDR2 (germline): KGHSH, LQKENI. The CDR3 extends over 12 amino acids. Trimming removed 1 base from V and 6 bases from J, with 4 bases in between. The CDR3 here is CASSPQANEQFF. The CDR3 region has the DNA TGTGCCAGCTCACCACAGGCCAATGAGCAGTTCTTC.

This clone has only a few counts. The V call is TRBV14, the J call TRBJ1-1; D is perhaps TRBD1 (5 bases). The CDR3 spans 15 residues. V was trimmed by 1 base and J by 0 bases, leaving 9 bases between them. From germline, CDR1 is SGHDN and CDR2 FVKESK. CDR3 in amino acids: CASSQGQTMNTEAFF. CDR3 sequence (DNA): TGTGCCAGCAGCCAAGGACAGACCATGAACACTGAAGCTTTCTTT.

This sequence joins TRBV7-9 and TRBJ1-1; D might be TRBD1 (5 bases). The CDR3 is 14 amino acids. CDR1 and CDR2 (germline): SEHNR, FQNEAQ (reference sequence). V gave up 5 bases and J gave up 3 bases, with 13 bases separating them. This CDR3 is CASSLRAGDTEAFF. The CDR3, as DNA: TGTGCCAGCAGCCTGCGGGCGGGGGACACTGAAGCTTTCTTT.

This clone was recorded a few times. The chain links TRBV7-2 to TRBJ2-7; 8 positions agree with TRBD1. V lost 1 base to trimming and J lost 4 bases; unmatched junction nucleotides: 6. There are 15 residues in the CDR3. Germline V CDR1 and CDR2: SGHTA, FQGNSA. This CDR3 reads CASSLGQGAGYEQYF. In nucleotides, the CDR3 is TGTGCCAGCAGCTTAGGGCAGGGGGCTGGGTACGAGCAGTACTTC.

The rearrangement joins TRBV7-2 to TRBJ1-5, with D unclear. Trimming took off 5 bases at V and 4 bases at J, with 15 bases between the two ends. CDR3 length: 15 amino acids. Germline V CDR1 and CDR2: SGHTA, FQGNSA. CDR3 sequence reads: CASSVQWNTNQPQHF. CDR3 bases: TGTGCCAGCAGCGTCCAGTGGAACACTAATCAGCCCCAGCATTTT. Full variable domain (rest looked up from reference TRBV7-2 and TRBJ1-5): GAGVSQSPSNKVTEKGKDVELRCDPISGHTALYWYRQSLGQGLEFLIYFQGNSAPDKSGLPSDRFSAERTGGSVSTLTIQRTQQEDSAVYLCASSVQWNTNQPQHFGDGTRLSIL.

This clone has just a few counts. The chain joins TRBV4-1 to TRBJ2-3; D gene unclear. V shed 7 bases and J shed 4 bases, with 12 bases lying between them. Per germline, CDR1 MGHRA and CDR2 YSYEKL. This CDR3 has 13 amino acids. The CDR3 nucleotides read TGCGCCAGCACCCCCCAACGGTCAGATACGCAGTATTTT. Its translation is CASTPQRSDTQYF.

CDR3 DNA: TGCGCCAGCAGCCCGGGACTAGCGGGGGAAGATACGCAGTATTTT. Amino acid sequence: CASSPGLAGEDTQYF. This chain links TRBV5-1 with TRBJ2-3, with 14 bases matching TRBD2. The CDR3 is 15 residues long. The V gene's germline CDR1 is SGHRS and CDR2 YFSETQ. Unmatched junction bases numbered 3, after V lost 4 bases and J lost 5 bases. Filled out from reference TRBV5-1 and TRBJ2-3, the complete variable domain reads KAGVTQTPRYLIKTRGQQVTLSCSPISGHRSVSWYQQTPGQGLQFLFEYFSETQRNKGNFPGRFSGRQFSNSRSEMNVSTLELGDSALYLCASSPGLAGEDTQYFGPGTRLTVL.

V and J are TRBV7-9 and TRBJ1-6, with TRBD1 as a possible D gene (5 bases). Germline V CDR1 and CDR2: SEHNR, FQNEAQ (reference sequence). Between the trimmed V and J ends, which lost 5 bases and 4 bases, there was a span of 12 bases. This CDR3 has 15 amino acids. The CDR3 nucleotides read TGTGCCAGCAGCCCCAGGGACGGGTATAATTCACCCCTCCACTTT. Translating gives CASSPRDGYNSPLHF.

The chain recombines TRBV6-1 with TRBJ2-2, with a possible D match to TRBD1 (6 bases). Germline CDR1 MNHNS, CDR2 SASEGT. CDR3 length: 15 residues. The V and J ends lost 7 bases and 5 bases respectively, with 17 bases between them. The CDR3 DNA is TGTGCCAGCAATGATGCGGGCAGGGGAACCGGGGAGCTGTTTTTT. Its translation is CASNDAGRGTGELFF.

This clone was observed a few times. The rearrangement uses TRBV28 and TRBJ2-3, with D perhaps matching TRBD1 or TRBD2 (5 bases each). V was cut by 4 bases and J by 0 bases, with 11 bases left in between. The CDR3 spans 15 residues. Germline V gene sequence: CDR1 MDHEN, CDR2 SYDVKM. This CDR3 is CASSWDPTSTDTQYF. DNA of the CDR3: TGTGCCAGCAGTTGGGACCCAACTAGCACAGATACGCAGTATTTT.

The chain uses TRBV28 and TRBJ2-1; weak D call: TRBD1 (6 bases). The CDR3 extends over 16 amino acids. Deletions cut 5 bases from V and 6 bases from J, with 20 bases between. Germline CDR1 and CDR2: MDHEN and SYDVKM. As DNA, the CDR3 is TGTGCCAGCAGTCCCCGACGACCGGACAGTCTCAATGAGCAGTTCTTC. Residues: CASSPRRPDSLNEQFF.

This clone was found a few times. This chain links TRBV11-3 with TRBJ2-3; possibly TRBD1 for D (6 bases). Trimming left V 1 base short and J 2 bases short, with 7 bases between. The CDR3 loop spans 14 amino acids. Per germline, CDR1 SGHNT and CDR2 YENEEA. The CDR3 DNA follows: TGTGCCAGCAGCTTAGGACAGGACACAGATACGCAGTATTTT. This gives the protein CASSLGQDTDTQYF. Variable domain in full (rest from reference TRBV11-3 and TRBJ2-3): EAGVVQSPRYKIIEKKQPVAFWCNPISGHNTLYWYLQNLGQGPELLIRYENEEAVDDSQLPKDRFSAERLKGVDSTLKIQPAELGDSAVYLCASSLGQDTDTQYFGPGTRLTVL.

This clone was seen at least ten times. The CDR3, as DNA: TGCGCCAGCAGTGGGTCAACGAGCTCCTACAATGAGCAGTTCTTC. This encodes CASSGSTSSYNEQFF. The gene calls are TRBV10-2 and TRBJ2-1, with D hard to call. Trimming shortened V by 4 bases and J by 0 bases, and 10 bases separated the two germline ends. The germline V gene has CDR1 WSHSY and CDR2 SAAADI. This CDR3 has 15 amino acids.

V usage is TRBV10-3 and J usage is TRBJ2-7; 9 bases agree with TRBD1. V shed 5 bases, J shed 3 bases, and the junction held 5 bases outside the gene matches. CDR1 ENHRY and CDR2 SYGVKD come from the germline V gene. This CDR3 has 14 amino acids. CDR3 loop: CAISTTGGIYEQYF. In DNA form, the CDR3 reads TGTGCCATCAGTACGACAGGGGGGATCTACGAGCAGTACTTC.

This clone was picked up a small number of times. J is TRBJ1-2 and V is TRBV30; D is possibly TRBD1 (5 bases). Trimming stripped 2 bases from V and 3 bases from J, with 22 bases between. The CDR3 sequence is 17 residues long. The germline gives CDR1 GTSNPN, CDR2 SVGIG (reference sequence). The CDR3 region is CAWSRIRDWSSDYGYTF. The CDR3 nucleotides are TGTGCCTGGAGTAGAATCCGGGACTGGAGCTCCGACTATGGCTACACCTTC.

The CDR3 loop reads CASSRQGALGSYEQYF. CDR3 in DNA: TGTGCCAGCAGTAGACAGGGGGCCTTGGGCTCCTACGAGCAGTACTTC. V is TRBV28 and J is TRBJ2-7; 10 nucleotides line up with TRBD1. V lost 5 bases, J lost 0 bases, and 7 bases stayed unmatched. This CDR3 has 16 residues. Germline CDR1 reads MDHEN; CDR2 reads SYDVKM.

This clone was counted a few times. The V call is TRBV7-2, the J call TRBJ2-3; D is perhaps TRBD1 (7 bases). V was pared by 5 bases and J by 1 base, with 16 bases between. Per germline, CDR1 SGHTA and CDR2 FQGNSA. The CDR3 loop spans 16 amino acids. DNA of the CDR3: TGTGCCAGCAGCCTAACCAGGGGGGTAGGCACAGATACGCAGTATTTT. Amino acid sequence: CASSLTRGVGTDTQYF.

The CDR3 DNA reads TGTGCCAGCTCGTCCTCTGGGGATGAGCAGTTCTTC. As protein: CASSSSGDEQFF. The chain joins TRBV6-5 to TRBJ2-1; D is ambiguous. Trimming shortened V by 8 bases and J by 8 bases, and 13 bases separated the two germline ends. The CDR3 runs 12 residues. Germline V lookup: CDR1 MNHEY, CDR2 SVGAGI.

The chain employs TRBV7-2 and TRBJ2-3; 11 nucleotides align to TRBD2. V lost 7 bases to trimming and J lost 5 bases; unmatched junction nucleotides: 8. From germline, CDR1 is SGHTA and CDR2 FQGNSA. This CDR3 is 15 amino acids long. CDR3 region: CASTSSGRVEDTQYF. The CDR3 coding sequence is TGTGCCAGCACCAGTAGCGGGAGGGTAGAAGATACGCAGTATTTT.

The V and J genes are TRBV7-2 and TRBJ2-7; perhaps TRBD1 as D (5 bases). There are 14 residues in the CDR3. V lost 0 bases and J lost 2, with 8 bases in between. Germline CDR1 and CDR2: SGHTA and FQGNSA. CDR3 DNA sequence: TGTGCCAGCAGCTTAGCGCAGGGAACCTACGAGCAGTACTTC. This gives the protein CASSLAQGTYEQYF.

This clone was found many times. CDR3 amino acids: CASSSGRSYTF. In nucleotides, the CDR3 is TGTGCCAGCAGCTCGGGACGGTCCTACACCTTC. J is TRBJ1-2 and V is TRBV7-2, with D perhaps matching TRBD1 (5 bases). V gave up 4 bases and J gave up 10 bases, with 10 bases separating them. The germline V gene encodes CDR1 SGHTA and CDR2 FQGNSA. This CDR3 contains 11 residues. Supplemented by reference TRBV7-2 and TRBJ1-2, the full variable domain reads GAGVSQSPSNKVTEKGKDVELRCDPISGHTALYWYRQSLGQGLEFLIYFQGNSAPDKSGLPSDRFSAERTGGSVSTLTIQRTQQEDSAVYLCASSSGRSYTFGSGTRLTVV.